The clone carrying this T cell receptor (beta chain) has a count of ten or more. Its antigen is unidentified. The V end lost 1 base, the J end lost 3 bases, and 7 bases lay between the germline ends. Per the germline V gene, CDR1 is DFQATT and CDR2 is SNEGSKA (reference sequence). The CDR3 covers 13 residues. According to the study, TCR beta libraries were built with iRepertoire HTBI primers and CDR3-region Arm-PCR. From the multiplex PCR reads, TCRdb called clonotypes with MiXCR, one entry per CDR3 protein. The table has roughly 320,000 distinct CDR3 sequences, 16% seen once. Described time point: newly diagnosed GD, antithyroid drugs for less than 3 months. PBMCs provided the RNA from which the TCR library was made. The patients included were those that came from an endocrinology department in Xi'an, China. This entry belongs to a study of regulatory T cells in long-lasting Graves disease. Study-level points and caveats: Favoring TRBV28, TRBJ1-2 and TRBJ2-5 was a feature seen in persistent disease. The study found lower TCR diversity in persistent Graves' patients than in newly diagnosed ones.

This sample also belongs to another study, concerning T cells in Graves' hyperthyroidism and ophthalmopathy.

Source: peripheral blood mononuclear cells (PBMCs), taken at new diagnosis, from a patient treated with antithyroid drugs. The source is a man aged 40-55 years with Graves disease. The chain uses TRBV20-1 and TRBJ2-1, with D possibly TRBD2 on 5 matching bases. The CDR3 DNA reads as TGCAGTGCTAGAGCCGGGAACTACAATGAGCAGTTCTTC. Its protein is CSARAGNYNEQFF.